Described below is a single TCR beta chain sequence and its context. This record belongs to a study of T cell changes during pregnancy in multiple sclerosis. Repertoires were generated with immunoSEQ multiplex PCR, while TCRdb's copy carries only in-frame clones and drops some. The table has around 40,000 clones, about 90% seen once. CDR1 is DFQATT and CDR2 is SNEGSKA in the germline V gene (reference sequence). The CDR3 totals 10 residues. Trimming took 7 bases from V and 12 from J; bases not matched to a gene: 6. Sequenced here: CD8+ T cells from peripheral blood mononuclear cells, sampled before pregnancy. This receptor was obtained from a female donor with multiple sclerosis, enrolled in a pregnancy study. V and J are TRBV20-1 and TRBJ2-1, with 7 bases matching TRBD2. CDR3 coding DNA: TGCAGTGTGGTGGGAGGGCGGCAGTTCTTC. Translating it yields CSVVGGRQFF.